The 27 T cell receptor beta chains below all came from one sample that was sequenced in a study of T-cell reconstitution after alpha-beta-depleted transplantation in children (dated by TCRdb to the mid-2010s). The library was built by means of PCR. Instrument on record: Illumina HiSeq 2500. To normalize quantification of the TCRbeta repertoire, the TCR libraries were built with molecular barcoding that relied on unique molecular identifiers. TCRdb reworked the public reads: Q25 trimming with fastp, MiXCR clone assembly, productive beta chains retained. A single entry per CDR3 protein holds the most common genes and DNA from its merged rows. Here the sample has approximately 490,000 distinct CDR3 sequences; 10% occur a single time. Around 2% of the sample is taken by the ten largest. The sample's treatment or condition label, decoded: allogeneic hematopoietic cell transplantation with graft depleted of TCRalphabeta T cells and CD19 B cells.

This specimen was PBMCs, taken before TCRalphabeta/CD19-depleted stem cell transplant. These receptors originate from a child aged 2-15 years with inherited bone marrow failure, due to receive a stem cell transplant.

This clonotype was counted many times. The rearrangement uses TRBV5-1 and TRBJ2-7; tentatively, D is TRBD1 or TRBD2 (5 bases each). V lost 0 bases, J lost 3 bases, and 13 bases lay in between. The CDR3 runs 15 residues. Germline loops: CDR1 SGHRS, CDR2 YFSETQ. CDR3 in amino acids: CASSLERGTHYEQYF. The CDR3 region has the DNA TGCGCCAGCAGCTTGGAAAGAGGGACCCACTACGAGCAGTACTTC.

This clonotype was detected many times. CDR3 sequence: CSASGEILDEQYF. DNA of the CDR3: TGCAGCGCCTCAGGGGAGATCCTGGACGAGCAGTACTTC. The V and J genes are TRBV29-1 and TRBJ2-7; tentatively, D is TRBD1 (6 bases). The germline gives CDR1 SQVTM, CDR2 ANQGSEA. V was trimmed by 7 bases and J by 5 bases, leaving 18 bases between them. This CDR3 is 13 amino acids long.

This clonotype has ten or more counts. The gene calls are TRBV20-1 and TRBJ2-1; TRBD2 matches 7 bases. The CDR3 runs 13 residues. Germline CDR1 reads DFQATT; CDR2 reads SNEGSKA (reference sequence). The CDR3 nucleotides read TGCACCGGCGCGGGGGTGACCTACAATGAGCAGTTCTTC. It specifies CTGAGVTYNEQFF.

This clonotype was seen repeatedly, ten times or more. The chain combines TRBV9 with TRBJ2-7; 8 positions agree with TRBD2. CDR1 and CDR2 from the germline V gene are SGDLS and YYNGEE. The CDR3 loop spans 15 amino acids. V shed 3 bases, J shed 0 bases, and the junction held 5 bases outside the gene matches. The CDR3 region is CASSAGGRPSYEQYF. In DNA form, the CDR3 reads TGTGCCAGCAGCGCCGGCGGGAGGCCCTCCTACGAGCAGTACTTC.

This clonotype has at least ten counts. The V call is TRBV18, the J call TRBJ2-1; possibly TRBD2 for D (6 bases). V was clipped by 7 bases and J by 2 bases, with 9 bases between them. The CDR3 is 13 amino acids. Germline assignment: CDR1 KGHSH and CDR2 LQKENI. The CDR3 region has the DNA TGTGCCAGCTTGCCGGGGGCCTACAATGAGCAGTTCTTC. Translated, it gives CASLPGAYNEQFF.

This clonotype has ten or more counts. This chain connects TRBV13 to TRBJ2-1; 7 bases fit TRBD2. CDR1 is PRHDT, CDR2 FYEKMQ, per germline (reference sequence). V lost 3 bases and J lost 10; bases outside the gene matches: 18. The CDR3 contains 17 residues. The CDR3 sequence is CASSLGSGRAPLREQFF. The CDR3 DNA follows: TGTGCCAGCAGCTTGGGTAGTGGGAGGGCCCCTCTTAGGGAGCAGTTCTTC.

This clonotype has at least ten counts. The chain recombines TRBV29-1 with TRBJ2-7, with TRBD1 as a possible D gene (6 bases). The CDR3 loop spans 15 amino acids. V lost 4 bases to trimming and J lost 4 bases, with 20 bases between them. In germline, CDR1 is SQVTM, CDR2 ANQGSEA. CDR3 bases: TGCAGCGTTGGTGACAGGCGGGCGCTCGATTACGAGCAGTACTTC. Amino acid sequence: CSVGDRRALDYEQYF.

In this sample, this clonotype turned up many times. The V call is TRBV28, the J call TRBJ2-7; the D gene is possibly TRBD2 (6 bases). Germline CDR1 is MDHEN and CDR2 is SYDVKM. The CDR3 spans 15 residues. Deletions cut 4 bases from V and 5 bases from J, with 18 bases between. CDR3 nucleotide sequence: TGTGCCAGCAGTTGGGATACGGGAGTTGAGGACGAGCAGTACTTC. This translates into CASSWDTGVEDEQYF.

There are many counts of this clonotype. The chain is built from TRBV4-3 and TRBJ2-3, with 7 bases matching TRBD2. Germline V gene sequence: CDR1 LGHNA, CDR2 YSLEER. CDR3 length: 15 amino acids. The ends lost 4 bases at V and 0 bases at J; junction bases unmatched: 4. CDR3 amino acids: CASSRETSSTDTQYF. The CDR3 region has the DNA TGCGCCAGCAGCCGAGAGACTAGCAGCACAGATACGCAGTATTTT.

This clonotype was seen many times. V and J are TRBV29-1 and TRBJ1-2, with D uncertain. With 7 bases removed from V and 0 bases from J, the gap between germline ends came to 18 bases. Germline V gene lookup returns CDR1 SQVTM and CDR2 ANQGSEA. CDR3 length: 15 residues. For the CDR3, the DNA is TGCAGCGAACGGGTCCTAAGATCAGCTAACTATGGCTACACCTTC. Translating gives CSERVLRSANYGYTF.

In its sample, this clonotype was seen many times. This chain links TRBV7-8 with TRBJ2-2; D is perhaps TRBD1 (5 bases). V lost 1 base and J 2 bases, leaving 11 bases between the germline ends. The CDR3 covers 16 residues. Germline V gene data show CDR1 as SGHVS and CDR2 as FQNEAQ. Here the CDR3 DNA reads TGTGCCAGCAGCTTAGATCGCCAGGGAAACACCGGGGAGCTGTTTTTT. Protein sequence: CASSLDRQGNTGELFF.

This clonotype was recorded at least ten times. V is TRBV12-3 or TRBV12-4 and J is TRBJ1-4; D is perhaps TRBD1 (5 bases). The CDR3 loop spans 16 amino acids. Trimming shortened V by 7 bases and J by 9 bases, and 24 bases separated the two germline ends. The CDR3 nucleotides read TGTGCCAGCACACCCTCCGGGGGAGGCTCAACTCAAAAACTGTTTTTT. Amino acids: CASTPSGGGSTQKLFF.

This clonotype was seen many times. In nucleotides, the CDR3 is TGCAGCGTTGGGGCAGACCTCCCTTGGGCAACTAATGAAAAACTGTTTTTT. Amino acid sequence: CSVGADLPWATNEKLFF. This chain connects TRBV29-1 to TRBJ1-4; D ambiguous. The CDR3 runs 17 residues. From germline, CDR1 is SQVTM and CDR2 ANQGSEA. The germline V and J ends were trimmed by 4 bases and 0 bases, with 18 bases remaining between them.

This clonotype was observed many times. CDR3 sequence reads: CSALASGRSSYNEQFF. DNA for the CDR3: TGCAGTGCTTTGGCTAGCGGGAGGAGCTCCTACAATGAGCAGTTCTTC. The J gene is TRBJ2-1, the V gene TRBV20-1; 11 bases agree with TRBD2. J lost 0 bases, V lost 5 bases, and 6 bases had no gene match. CDR1 and CDR2 from the germline V gene are DFQATT and SNEGSKA (reference sequence). CDR3 length: 16 amino acids.

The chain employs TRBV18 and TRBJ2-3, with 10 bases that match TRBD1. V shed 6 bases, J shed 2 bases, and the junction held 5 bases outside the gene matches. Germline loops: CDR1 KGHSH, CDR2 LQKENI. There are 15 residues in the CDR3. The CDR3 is CASSRDRGNTDTQYF. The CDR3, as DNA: TGTGCCAGCTCCCGGGACAGGGGCAACACAGATACGCAGTATTTT. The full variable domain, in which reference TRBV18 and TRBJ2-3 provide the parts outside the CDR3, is NAGVMQNPRHLVRRRGQEARLRCSPMKGHSHVYWYRQLPEEGLKFMVYLQKENIIDESGMPKERFSAEFPKEGPSILRIQQVVRGDSAAYFCASSRDRGNTDTQYFGPGTRLTVL.

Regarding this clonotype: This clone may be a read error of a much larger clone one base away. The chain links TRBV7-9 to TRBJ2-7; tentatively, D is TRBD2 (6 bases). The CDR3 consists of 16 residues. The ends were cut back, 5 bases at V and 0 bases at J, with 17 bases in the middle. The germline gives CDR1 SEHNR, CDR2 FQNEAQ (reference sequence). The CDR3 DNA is TGTGCCAGCAGCGCCCACCCGGGACTCATCTCCTACGAGCAGTACTTC. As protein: CASSAHPGLISYEQYF.

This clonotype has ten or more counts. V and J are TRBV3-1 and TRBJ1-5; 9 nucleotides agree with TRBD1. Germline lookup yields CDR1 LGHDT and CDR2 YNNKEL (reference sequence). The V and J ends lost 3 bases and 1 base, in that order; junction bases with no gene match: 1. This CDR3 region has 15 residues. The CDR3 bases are TGTGCCAGCAGCCAGGACAGGGGAAGCAATCAGCCCCAGCATTTT. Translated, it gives CASSQDRGSNQPQHF.

The CDR3 sequence is CATGEGAQYF. The CDR3 DNA reads as TGTGCCACCGGGGAAGGGGCCCAGTACTTC. V is TRBV15 and J is TRBJ2-5, with D perhaps TRBD1 (5 bases). Germline V gene sequence: CDR1 LNHNV, CDR2 YYDKDF (reference sequence). The CDR3 is 10 residues long. Trimming removed 8 bases at V and 9 bases at J, with 10 bases between.

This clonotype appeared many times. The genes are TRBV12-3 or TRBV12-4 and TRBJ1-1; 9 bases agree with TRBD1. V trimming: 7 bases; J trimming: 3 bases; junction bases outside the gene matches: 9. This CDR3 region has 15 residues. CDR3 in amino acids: CASKPTGGRYTEAFF. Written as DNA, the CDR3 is TGTGCCAGCAAACCGACAGGGGGACGGTACACTGAAGCTTTCTTT.

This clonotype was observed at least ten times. The CDR3 reads CASSPQSTDTQYF. For the CDR3, the DNA is TGTGCCAGCTCACCACAAAGCACAGATACGCAGTATTTT. The chain couples TRBV18 to TRBJ2-3; D uncertain. The CDR3 length is 13 residues. V lost 1 base and J lost 0, with 2 bases in between. Germline CDR1 reads KGHSH; CDR2 reads LQKENI.

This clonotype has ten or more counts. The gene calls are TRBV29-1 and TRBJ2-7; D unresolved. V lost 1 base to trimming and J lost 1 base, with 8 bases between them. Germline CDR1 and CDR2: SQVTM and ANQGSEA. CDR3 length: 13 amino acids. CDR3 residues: CSVEGPDSYEQYF. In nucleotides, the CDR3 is TGCAGCGTTGAAGGTCCGGATTCCTACGAGCAGTACTTC.

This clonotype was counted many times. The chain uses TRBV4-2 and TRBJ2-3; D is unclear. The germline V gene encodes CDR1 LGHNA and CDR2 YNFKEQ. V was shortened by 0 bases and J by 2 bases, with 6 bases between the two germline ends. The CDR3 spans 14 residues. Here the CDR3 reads CASSQEVYTDTQYF. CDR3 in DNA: TGTGCCAGCAGCCAAGAAGTATACACAGATACGCAGTATTTT.

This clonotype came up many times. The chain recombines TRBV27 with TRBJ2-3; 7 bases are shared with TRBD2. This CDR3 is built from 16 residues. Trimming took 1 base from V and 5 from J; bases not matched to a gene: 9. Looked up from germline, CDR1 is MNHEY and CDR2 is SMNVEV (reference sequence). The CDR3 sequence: CASSLFSVASGDTQYF. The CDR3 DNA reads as TGTGCCAGCAGTTTATTCAGTGTGGCTAGCGGAGATACGCAGTATTTT.

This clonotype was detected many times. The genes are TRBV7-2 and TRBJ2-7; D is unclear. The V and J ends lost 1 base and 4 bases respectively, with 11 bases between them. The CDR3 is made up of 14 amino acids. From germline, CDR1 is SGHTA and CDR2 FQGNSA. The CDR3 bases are TGTGCCAGCAGCTTAGTTGCAGCTGTTTACGAGCAGTACTTC. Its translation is CASSLVAAVYEQYF.

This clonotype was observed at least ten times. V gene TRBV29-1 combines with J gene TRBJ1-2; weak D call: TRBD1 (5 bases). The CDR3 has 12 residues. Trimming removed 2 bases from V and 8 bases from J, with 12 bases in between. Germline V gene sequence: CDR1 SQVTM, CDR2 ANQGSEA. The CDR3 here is CSVEYAGPGYTF. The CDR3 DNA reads TGCAGCGTTGAATATGCAGGGCCCGGCTACACCTTC.

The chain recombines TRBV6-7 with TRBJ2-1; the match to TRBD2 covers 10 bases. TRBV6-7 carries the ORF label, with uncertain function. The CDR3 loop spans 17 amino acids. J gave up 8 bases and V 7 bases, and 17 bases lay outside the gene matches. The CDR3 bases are TGTGCCAGCACCCAGGGGGTAGCGGGAGGCCTGAATGATGAGCAGTTCTTC. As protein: CASTQGVAGGLNDEQFF.

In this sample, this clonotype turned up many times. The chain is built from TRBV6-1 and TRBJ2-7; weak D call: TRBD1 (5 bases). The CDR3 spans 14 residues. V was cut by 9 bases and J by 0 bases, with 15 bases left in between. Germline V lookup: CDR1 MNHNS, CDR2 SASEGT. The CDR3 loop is CARSLYRSSYEQYF. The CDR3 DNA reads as TGTGCCAGGTCACTATACAGGAGCTCCTACGAGCAGTACTTC.